This TCR beta chain was found in a study of shared clonotypes between healthy human individuals. Study in general: Used for every donor were three CD4 naive, three CD4 memory, two CD8 naive and one CD8 memory plate.

Naive CD8 populations comprised CD45RO-negative cells positively selected for CCR7, excluding terminally differentiated effector memory CD45RA+ cells. Authors' methods: ImmunoSEQ output lacked quality scores and full-length reads, limiting matched filtering. This table comes from immunoSEQ multiplex PCR, and its TCRdb copy is limited to in-frame clones, with some not included. V, J and clone size reflect that table, while D and trimming were determined from the DNA. The repertoire consists of around 2.1 million clones, with 85% to 95% occurring once and the leading ten covering around 1.7%. Germline V gene lookup returns CDR1 LGHNA and CDR2 YNFKEQ. Trimming at V came to 5 bases and at J to 6 bases, leaving 11 bases not matched to a gene. This CDR3 contains 15 residues.

The V call is TRBV4-2, the J call TRBJ2-7; 9 nucleotides align to TRBD2. The sequence was collected from a man aged 18 to 29 in good health. Some clones in this sample may be carry-over from other donors' samples. The sequenced sample was naive CD8+ T cells from PBMCs. The CDR3 coding sequence is TGTGCCAGCAGCGAAAAACCGGGACTAGCAGTCGAGCAGTACTTC. Its translation: CASSEKPGLAVEQYF.